A single sample gave rise to the 28 T cell receptor beta chains below, sequenced in a study of cytomegalovirus exposure and HLA in healthy donors. Researchers ran the PCR with 60 Vbeta and 13 Jbeta primers. Libraries were prepared by immunoSEQ multiplex PCR; TCRdb keeps only in-frame clonotypes and omits some of them. The sample records roughly 100,000 clones, 74% being singletons. Sequencing was done on a sample of PBMCs. The source is a man between 45 and 60 years old in good health and CMV-seropositive.

V is TRBV14 and J is TRBJ1-6; D is uncertain. The CDR3 totals 11 residues. Trimming stripped 0 bases from V and 13 bases from J, with 4 bases between. Germline V gene sequence: CDR1 SGHDN, CDR2 FVKESK. The chain's CDR3 is CASSQDGPLHF. For the CDR3, the DNA is TGTGCCAGCAGCCAAGATGGCCCCCTCCACTTT. The full variable domain, its missing parts supplied by reference TRBV14 and TRBJ1-6, is EAGVTQFPSHSVIEKGQTVTLRCDPISGHDNLYWYRRVMGKEIKFLLHFVKESKQDESGMPNNRFLAERTGGTYSTLKVQPAELEDSGVYFCASSQDGPLHFGNGTRLTVT.

The rearrangement links TRBV14 to TRBJ1-2; D unclear. Trimming took 4 bases from V and 0 from J, leaving 9 bases between them. The CDR3 sequence is 14 residues long. Germline V gene data show CDR1 as SGHDN and CDR2 as FVKESK. The CDR3 DNA sequence: TGTGCCAGCAGCCGAGATTATGCTAACTATGGCTACACCTTC. It translates to CASSRDYANYGYTF.

The genes are TRBV6-5 and TRBJ1-6; a possible D gene is TRBD1 (6 bases). Trimming removed 6 bases from V and 10 bases from J, with 16 bases in between. The germline V gene has CDR1 MNHEY and CDR2 SVGAGI. The CDR3 is 14 amino acids. The CDR3 sequence is CASRPQGPRSPLHF. DNA of the CDR3: TGTGCCAGCAGACCACAGGGCCCTCGGTCACCCCTCCACTTT.

This chain joins TRBV19 and TRBJ2-6, with D possibly TRBD2 on 5 matching bases. The CDR3 contains 16 residues. Trimming pared 2 bases from V and 0 bases from J, leaving 8 bases between. Germline values: CDR1 LNHDA, CDR2 SQIVND (reference sequence). Here the CDR3 DNA reads TGTGCCAGTAGTATATGGGAGAGCTCTGGGGCCAACGTCCTGACTTTC. Translation gives CASSIWESSGANVLTF. Supplemented by reference TRBV19 and TRBJ2-6, the full variable domain reads DGGITQSPKYLFRKEGQNVTLSCEQNLNHDAMYWYRQDPGQGLRLIYYSQIVNDFQKGDIAEGYSVSREKKESFPLTVTSAQKNPTAFYLCASSIWESSGANVLTFGAGSRLTVL.

The chain links TRBV10-3 to TRBJ2-3; D gene ambiguous. Germline values: CDR1 ENHRY, CDR2 SYGVKD. CDR3 length equals 13 residues. V was shortened by 2 bases and J by 0 bases, with 3 bases between the two germline ends. The CDR3 sequence is CAISEGSTDTQYF. As DNA, the CDR3 is TGTGCCATCAGTGAGGGCAGCACAGATACGCAGTATTTT.

This clone was observed once. The chain employs TRBV6-6 and TRBJ1-1; tentative D call: TRBD1 (5 bases). The CDR3 has 13 residues. Trimming took off 5 bases at V and 0 bases at J, with 7 bases between the two ends. Germline CDR1 is MNHNY and CDR2 is SVGAGI (reference sequence). The CDR3 DNA reads TGTGCCAGCAGTGGGGCTATGAACACTGAAGCTTTCTTT. Protein product: CASSGAMNTEAFF.

V is TRBV5-1 and J is TRBJ2-5; 9 nucleotides align to TRBD2. Germline trimming cut 7 bases from V and 4 bases from J; bases unmatched to any gene: 11. Germline values: CDR1 SGHRS, CDR2 YFSETQ. The CDR3 sequence is 15 residues long. The CDR3 DNA reads as TGCGCCAGCCGAGAGCGGGGGGAACCCTCAGAGACCCAGTACTTC. Amino acids: CASRERGEPSETQYF.

This clone showed up just once. V and J are TRBV7-9 and TRBJ2-5, with D unresolved. The CDR3 runs 15 residues. Germline V CDR1 and CDR2: SEHNR, FQNEAQ (reference sequence). Trimming cost V 5 bases and J 8 bases, with 21 bases left between them. The CDR3 nucleotides are TGTGCCAGCAGCCCAACTAATACAAATACCCCAACCCAGTACTTC. It yields the protein CASSPTNTNTPTQYF.

The chain has TRBV11-2 and TRBJ2-1; the D gene is possibly TRBD1 (5 bases). Trimming pared 5 bases from V and 5 bases from J, leaving 10 bases between. The CDR3 consists of 13 residues. Germline CDR1 SGHAT, CDR2 FQNNGV. The CDR3 loop is CASSRLGHNEQFF. DNA of the CDR3: TGTGCCAGCAGCCGTTTGGGGCACAATGAGCAGTTCTTC.

The rearrangement links TRBV18 to TRBJ2-7; D gene unclear. The CDR3 totals 13 residues. With 3 bases removed from V and 6 bases from J, the gap between germline ends came to 12 bases. Germline CDR1 KGHSH, CDR2 LQKENI. The CDR3 reads CASSPLDPGEQYF. For the CDR3, the DNA is TGTGCCAGCTCACCGCTCGATCCCGGCGAGCAGTACTTC.

The table lists this clone with a count of one. The chain combines TRBV7-2 with TRBJ2-5; D is unresolved. The germline V gene encodes CDR1 SGHTA and CDR2 FQGNSA. With 4 bases removed from V and 5 bases from J, the gap between germline ends came to 11 bases. CDR3 length: 13 residues. The DNA for the CDR3 is TGTGCCAGCAGCTCTTACTCCCCGGAGACCCAGTACTTC. Residues: CASSSYSPETQYF.

The rearrangement links TRBV14 to TRBJ1-2; 7 bases are a match to TRBD1. V gave up 8 bases and J gave up 3 bases; unmatched junction bases: 6. Germline V CDR1 and CDR2: SGHDN, FVKESK. The CDR3 consists of 13 residues. As DNA, the CDR3 is TGTGCCAGCGCCGAACAGGGGTACTATGGCTACACCTTC. Translated: CASAEQGYYGYTF.

The J gene is TRBJ2-5, the V gene TRBV5-1; D is undetermined. In germline, CDR1 is SGHRS, CDR2 YFSETQ. Between the trimmed V and J ends, which lost 2 bases and 0 bases, there was a span of 11 bases. CDR3 length: 15 residues. CDR3 in amino acids: CASSFSWRNQETQYF. The CDR3 bases are TGCGCCAGCAGCTTTTCGTGGAGAAACCAAGAGACCCAGTACTTC. Using reference TRBV5-1 and TRBJ2-5 for the parts outside the CDR3, the full variable domain is KAGVTQTPRYLIKTRGQQVTLSCSPISGHRSVSWYQQTPGQGLQFLFEYFSETQRNKGNFPGRFSGRQFSNSRSEMNVSTLELGDSALYLCASSFSWRNQETQYFGPGTRLLVL.

In DNA, the CDR3 is TGCGCCAGCAGTCCCCAGAGCGCCTATAATTCACCCCTCCACTTT. Encoded protein: CASSPQSAYNSPLHF. The rearrangement uses TRBV5-1 and TRBJ1-6; D unresolved. The CDR3 loop spans 15 amino acids. From germline, CDR1 is SGHRS and CDR2 YFSETQ. V was pared by 5 bases and J by 2 bases, with 11 bases between.

The chain carries TRBV5-6 and TRBJ2-1; TRBD1 matches at 11 bases. Germline CDR1 and CDR2: SGHDT and YYEEEE. The CDR3 has 15 residues. The junction had 6 bases not matched to a gene; V was cut back by 5 bases and J by 5 bases. This CDR3 is CASSRGQGADNEQFF. In nucleotides, the CDR3 is TGTGCCAGCAGTCGTGGACAGGGGGCCGACAATGAGCAGTTCTTC.

The V gene is TRBV2, the J gene TRBJ2-3; 11 positions match TRBD2. V was pared by 6 bases and J by 5 bases, with 13 bases of the junction left unmatched. Germline lookup yields CDR1 SNHLY and CDR2 FYNNEI. The CDR3 is made up of 17 amino acids. The CDR3 DNA sequence: TGTGCCAGCAGCCTTCCCCCAATAGCGGGAGGGGGAGATACGCAGTATTTT. Translated, it gives CASSLPPIAGGGDTQYF.

The rearrangement joins TRBV4-1 to TRBJ1-1; maybe TRBD1 (6 bases). Trimming removed 2 bases at V and 5 bases at J, with 18 bases between. In germline, CDR1 is MGHRA, CDR2 YSYEKL. This CDR3 is built from 16 residues. The CDR3 loop reads CASSQKIGGRGTEAFF. CDR3 nucleotides: TGCGCCAGCAGCCAAAAAATTGGGGGCAGAGGGACTGAAGCTTTCTTT.

As DNA, the CDR3 is TGTGCCAGCAGCCCCGTCGGGGGGAACAATGAGCAGTTCTTC. Protein: CASSPVGGNNEQFF. The chain combines TRBV9 with TRBJ2-1, with TRBD2 identical over 7 bases. Germline-derived CDR1 and CDR2 are SGDLS and YYNGEE. CDR3 length: 14 residues. V dropped 4 bases and J dropped 5; count of bases not matched to a gene: 6.

This chain connects TRBV5-1 to TRBJ1-1, with no clear D. This CDR3 contains 16 residues. The V gene lost 4 bases and the J gene lost 0 bases, with 16 bases spanning the gap. Per germline, CDR1 SGHRS and CDR2 YFSETQ. Written as DNA, the CDR3 is TGCGCCAGCAGCCAGGAACCCAGGCAGCTGAACACTGAAGCTTTCTTT. Translated: CASSQEPRQLNTEAFF.

In this sample, this clone turned up a few times. The J gene is TRBJ1-4, the V gene TRBV12-5; no firm D call. Germline V CDR1 and CDR2: LGHNT, FRNRAP. This CDR3 is built from 15 residues. V was trimmed by 3 bases and J by 4 bases, leaving 12 bases between them. The CDR3 DNA reads as TGTGCTAGTGGTTTAGGGCGGGTCAATAATGAAAAACTGTTTTTT. Encoded protein: CASGLGRVNNEKLFF.

The chain uses TRBV10-3 and TRBJ2-7, with 8 positions matching TRBD2. The CDR3 contains 17 residues. Germline loops: CDR1 ENHRY, CDR2 SYGVKD. Trimming cost V 4 bases and J 6 bases; bases outside gene matches: 17. CDR3 sequence reads: CAISVQSGRGGTGEQYF. As DNA, the CDR3 is TGTGCCATCAGTGTTCAGAGCGGGAGAGGGGGGACGGGCGAGCAGTACTTC.

This clone has only a few counts. CDR3 nucleotide sequence: TGTGCCATCAGTGATCTCACTGAAGCTTTCTTT. This translates into CAISDLTEAFF. The chain joins TRBV10-3 to TRBJ1-1; D remains ambiguous. The length of the CDR3 is 11 residues. In germline, CDR1 is ENHRY, CDR2 SYGVKD. V was clipped by 3 bases and J by 4 bases, with 3 bases between them.

The chain recombines TRBV4-1 with TRBJ2-5; 7 nucleotides align to TRBD1. This CDR3 is 16 amino acids long. The V and J ends lost 2 bases and 4 bases, in that order; junction bases with no gene match: 10. Germline V gene lookup returns CDR1 MGHRA and CDR2 YSYEKL. The chain's CDR3 is CASSQNPPTGTETQYF. CDR3 in DNA: TGCGCCAGCAGCCAAAACCCCCCGACAGGGACAGAGACCCAGTACTTC.

The rearrangement links TRBV19 to TRBJ2-6; D is uncertain. The CDR3 extends over 14 amino acids. Germline V CDR1 and CDR2: LNHDA, SQIVND (reference sequence). The V gene lost 5 bases and the J gene lost 0 bases, with 5 bases spanning the gap. CDR3 loop: CASSLASGANVLTF. The CDR3 DNA is TGTGCCAGTAGTTTGGCCTCTGGGGCCAACGTCCTGACTTTC.

As regards this clone: Other DNA sequences in the same sample also yield this CDR3. V and J are TRBV27 and TRBJ2-3, with TRBD2 identical over 8 bases. The CDR3 is 16 residues long. Trimming removed 4 bases from V and 5 bases from J; junction bases left unmatched: 11. Germline CDR1 and CDR2: MNHEY and SMNVEV (reference sequence). The CDR3 nucleotides read TGTGCCAGCAGTTCCGGGGGGGGCCAAGGAAGAGATACGCAGTATTTT. Protein: CASSSGGGQGRDTQYF.

The chain couples TRBV19 to TRBJ2-2; the match to TRBD2 covers 7 bases. Losses at the gene ends were 3 bases for V and 6 bases for J; bases not matched to a gene: 10. The germline V gene encodes CDR1 LNHDA and CDR2 SQIVND (reference sequence). The CDR3 sequence is 16 residues long. The CDR3 sequence is CASSIQQRAGAGELFF. CDR3 in DNA: TGTGCCAGTAGTATCCAACAGAGGGCGGGGGCCGGGGAGCTGTTTTTT.

The chain recombines TRBV5-1 with TRBJ2-1; the match to TRBD2 covers 9 bases. The CDR3 spans 14 residues. Losses at the gene ends were 0 bases for V and 14 bases for J; bases not matched to a gene: 9. The germline V gene has CDR1 SGHRS and CDR2 YFSETQ. The CDR3 coding sequence is TGCGCCAGCAGCTTGGTTCCAGCGGGAGGTCCGAAGTTCTTC. Amino acid sequence: CASSLVPAGGPKFF.

The chain combines TRBV27 with TRBJ2-1, with D possibly matching TRBD2 (5 bases). The CDR3 loop spans 17 amino acids. The V gene's germline CDR1 is MNHEY and CDR2 SMNVEV (reference sequence). The V end was cut by 4 bases, the J end by 9 bases, with 25 bases between. CDR3 amino acids: CASSSIPPQDFLGEQFF. For the CDR3, the DNA is TGTGCCAGCAGTTCAATACCCCCCCAGGACTTCCTGGGTGAGCAGTTCTTC.